This TCR beta chain was captured in a study of lymphopenia after photon versus proton radiotherapy. Here immunoSEQ multiplex PCR was the method, and the copy in TCRdb shows in-frame clones only, minus some. The data show over 50,000 clones, with approximately 86% seen just once and roughly 2.3% held by the top ten. This clone has only a few counts. Antigen specificity is unknown. Whole-study results and caveats: Post-nadir TCR diversity decline inversely tracked overall survival among those who died. Survival link was tested only in deceased patients; proton benefit remains a possibility. Oligoclonal CD8+ Temra expansion after nadir drove photon patients' diversity drop.

Here the sequenced sample was peripheral blood, taken from a patient treated with photon-based radiotherapy. This TCR derives from a man aged 40-49 years with gastric cancer.

The CDR3 DNA reads as TGTGCCAGCAGCCCTGGGCAGGGGACCTACAATGAGCAGTTCTTC. Translating it yields CASSPGQGTYNEQFF. The chain is built from TRBV14 and TRBJ2-1, with D possibly TRBD1 on 6 matching bases. The CDR3 sequence is 15 residues long. Germline CDR1 and CDR2: SGHDN and FVKESK. V was pared by 4 bases and J by 2 bases, with 12 bases between.